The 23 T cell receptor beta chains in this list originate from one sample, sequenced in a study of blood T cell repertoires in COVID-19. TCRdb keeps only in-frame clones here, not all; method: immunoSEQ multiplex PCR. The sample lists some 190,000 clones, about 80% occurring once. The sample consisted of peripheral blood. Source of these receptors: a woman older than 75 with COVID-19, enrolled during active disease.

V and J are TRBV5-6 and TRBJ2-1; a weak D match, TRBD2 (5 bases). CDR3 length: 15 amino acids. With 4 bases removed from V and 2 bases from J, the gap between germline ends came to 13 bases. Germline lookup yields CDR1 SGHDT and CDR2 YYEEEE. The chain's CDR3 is CASSLAGVTYNEQFF. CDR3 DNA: TGTGCCAGCAGCCTAGCAGGTGTTACCTACAATGAGCAGTTCTTC. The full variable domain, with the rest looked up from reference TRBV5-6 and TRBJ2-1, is DAGVTQSPTHLIKTRGQQVTLRCSPKSGHDTVSWYQQALGQGPQFIFQYYEEEERQRGNFPDRFSGHQFPNYSSELNVNALLLGDSALYLCASSLAGVTYNEQFFGPGTRLTVL.

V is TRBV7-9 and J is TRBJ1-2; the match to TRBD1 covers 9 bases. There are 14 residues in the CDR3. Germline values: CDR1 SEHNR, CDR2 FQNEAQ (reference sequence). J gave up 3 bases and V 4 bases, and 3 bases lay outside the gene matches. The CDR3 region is CASSSGQGDYGYTF. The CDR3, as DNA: TGTGCCAGCAGCTCGGGACAGGGAGACTATGGCTACACCTTC.

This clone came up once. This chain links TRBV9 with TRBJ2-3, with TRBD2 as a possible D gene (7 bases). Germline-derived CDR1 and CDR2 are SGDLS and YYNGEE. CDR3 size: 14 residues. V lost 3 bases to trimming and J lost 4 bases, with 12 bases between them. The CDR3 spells CASSAGGASDTQYF. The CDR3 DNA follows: TGTGCCAGCAGCGCGGGGGGCGCCTCAGATACGCAGTATTTT.

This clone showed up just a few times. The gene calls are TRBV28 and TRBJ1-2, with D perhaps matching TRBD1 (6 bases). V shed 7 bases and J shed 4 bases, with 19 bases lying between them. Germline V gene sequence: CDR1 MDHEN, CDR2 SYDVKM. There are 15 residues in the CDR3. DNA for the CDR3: TGTGCCAGCACCTTCCGCCAACAGGGAATCTATGGCTACACCTTC. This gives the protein CASTFRQQGIYGYTF.

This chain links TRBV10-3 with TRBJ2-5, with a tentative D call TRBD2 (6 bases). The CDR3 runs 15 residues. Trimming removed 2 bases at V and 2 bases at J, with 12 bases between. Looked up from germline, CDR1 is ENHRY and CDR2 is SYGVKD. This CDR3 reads CAISERGRWQETQYF. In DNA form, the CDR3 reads TGTGCCATCAGTGAGCGGGGGAGGTGGCAAGAGACCCAGTACTTC.

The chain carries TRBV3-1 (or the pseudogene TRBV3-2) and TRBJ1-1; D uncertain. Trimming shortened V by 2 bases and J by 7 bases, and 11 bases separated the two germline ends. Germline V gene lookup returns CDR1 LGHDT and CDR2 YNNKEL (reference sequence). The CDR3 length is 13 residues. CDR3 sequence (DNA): TGTGCCAGCAGCCAATTCGGGGTTTTTGAAGCTTTCTTT. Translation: CASSQFGVFEAFF.

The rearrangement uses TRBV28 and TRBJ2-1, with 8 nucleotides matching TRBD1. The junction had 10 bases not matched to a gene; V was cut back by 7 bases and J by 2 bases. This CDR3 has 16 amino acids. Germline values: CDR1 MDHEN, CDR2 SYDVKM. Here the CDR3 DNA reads TGTGCCAGCACCCCCAGGGGGCGGGTCGCCTACAATGAGCAGTTCTTC. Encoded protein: CASTPRGRVAYNEQFF. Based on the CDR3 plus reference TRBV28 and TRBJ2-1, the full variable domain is DVKVTQSSRYLVKRTGEKVFLECVQDMDHENMFWYRQDPGLGLRLIYFSYDVKMKEKGDIPEGYSVSREKKERFSLILESASTNQTSMYLCASTPRGRVAYNEQFFGPGTRLTVL.

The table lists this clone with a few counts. The CDR3 bases are TGTGCCAGCAGCTTGGAACAGTACACCTACGAGCAGTACTTC. Its protein is CASSLEQYTYEQYF. The V and J genes are TRBV5-6 and TRBJ2-7, with D unclear. V gave up 0 bases and J gave up 2 bases, with 9 bases separating them. The CDR3 sequence is 14 residues long. Germline V gene data show CDR1 as SGHDT and CDR2 as YYEEEE.

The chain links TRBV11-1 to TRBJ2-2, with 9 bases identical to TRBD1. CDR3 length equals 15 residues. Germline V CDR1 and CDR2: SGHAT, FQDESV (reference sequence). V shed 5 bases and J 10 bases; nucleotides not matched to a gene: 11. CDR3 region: CASSPGQGRWEELFF. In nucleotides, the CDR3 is TGTGCCAGCAGCCCCGGACAGGGGAGGTGGGAGGAGCTGTTTTTT.

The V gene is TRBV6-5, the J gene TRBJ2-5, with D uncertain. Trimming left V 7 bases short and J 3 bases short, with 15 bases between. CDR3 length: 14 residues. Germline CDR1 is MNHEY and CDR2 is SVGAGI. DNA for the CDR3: TGTGCCAGCAAGCTTGTAGACTGGGAAGAGACCCAGTACTTC. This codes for CASKLVDWEETQYF.

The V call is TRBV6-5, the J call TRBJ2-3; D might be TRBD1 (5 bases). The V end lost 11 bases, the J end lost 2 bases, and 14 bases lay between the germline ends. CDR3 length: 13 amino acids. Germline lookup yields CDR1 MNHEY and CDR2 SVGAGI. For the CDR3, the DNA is TGTGCCGGCCGCAGGGATTACACAGATACGCAGTATTTT. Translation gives CAGRRDYTDTQYF.

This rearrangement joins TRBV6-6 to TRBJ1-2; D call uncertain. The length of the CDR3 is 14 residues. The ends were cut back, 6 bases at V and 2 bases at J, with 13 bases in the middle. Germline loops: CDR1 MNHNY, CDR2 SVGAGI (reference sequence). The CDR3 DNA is TGTGCCAGCAGCCGCGGTGGCTCAAACTATGGCTACACCTTC. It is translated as CASSRGGSNYGYTF.

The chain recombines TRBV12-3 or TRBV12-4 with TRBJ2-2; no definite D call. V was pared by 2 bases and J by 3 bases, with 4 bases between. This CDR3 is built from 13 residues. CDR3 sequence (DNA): TGTGCCAGCAGTTTACGGGACACCGGGGAGCTGTTTTTT. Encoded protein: CASSLRDTGELFF.

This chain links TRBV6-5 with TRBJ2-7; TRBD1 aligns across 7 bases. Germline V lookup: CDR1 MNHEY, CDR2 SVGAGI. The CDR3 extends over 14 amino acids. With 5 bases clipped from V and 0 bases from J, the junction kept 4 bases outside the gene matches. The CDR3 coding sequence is TGTGCCAGCAGTAACAGGGGCCTCTCCTACGAGCAGTACTTC. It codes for CASSNRGLSYEQYF.

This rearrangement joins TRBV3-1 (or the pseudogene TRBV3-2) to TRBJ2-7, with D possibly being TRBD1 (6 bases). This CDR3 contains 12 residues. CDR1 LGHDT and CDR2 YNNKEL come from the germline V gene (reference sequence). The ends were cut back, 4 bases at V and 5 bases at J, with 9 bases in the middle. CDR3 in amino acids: CASSPQGDEQYF. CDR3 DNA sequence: TGTGCCAGCAGCCCACAGGGAGACGAGCAGTACTTC.

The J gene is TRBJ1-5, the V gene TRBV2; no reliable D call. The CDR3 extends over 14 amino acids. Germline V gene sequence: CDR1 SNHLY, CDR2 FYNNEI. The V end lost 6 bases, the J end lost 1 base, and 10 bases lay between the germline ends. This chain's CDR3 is CASSRQRSNQPQHF. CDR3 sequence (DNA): TGTGCCAGCAGCCGACAACGGAGCAATCAGCCCCAGCATTTT.

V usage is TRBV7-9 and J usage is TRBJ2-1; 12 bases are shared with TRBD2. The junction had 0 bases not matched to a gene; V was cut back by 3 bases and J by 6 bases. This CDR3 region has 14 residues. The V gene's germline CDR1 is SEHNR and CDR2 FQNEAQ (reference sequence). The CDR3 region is CASSLTSGSNEQFF. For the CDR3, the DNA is TGTGCCAGCAGCTTGACTAGCGGGAGCAATGAGCAGTTCTTC. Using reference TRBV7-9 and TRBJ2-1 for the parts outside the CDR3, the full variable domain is DTGVSQNPRHKITKRGQNVTFRCDPISEHNRLYWYRQTLGQGPEFLTYFQNEAQLEKSRLLSDRFSAERPKGSFSTLEIQRTEQGDSAMYLCASSLTSGSNEQFFGPGTRLTVL.

DNA for the CDR3: TGTGCCAGCAGCTATGGGACATACGAGCAGTACTTC. This encodes CASSYGTYEQYF. The chain carries TRBV7-9 and TRBJ2-7, with D perhaps matching TRBD1 (6 bases). Per germline, CDR1 SEHNR and CDR2 FQNEAQ (reference sequence). The CDR3 has 12 residues. Trimming stripped 4 bases from V and 4 bases from J, with 8 bases between.

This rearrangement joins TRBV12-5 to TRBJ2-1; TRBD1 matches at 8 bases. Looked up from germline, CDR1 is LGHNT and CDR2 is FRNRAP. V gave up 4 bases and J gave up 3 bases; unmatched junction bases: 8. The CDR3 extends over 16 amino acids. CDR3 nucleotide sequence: TGTGCTAGTGGTTCGGACCGGGACAGGATCTACAATGAGCAGTTCTTC. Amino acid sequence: CASGSDRDRIYNEQFF.

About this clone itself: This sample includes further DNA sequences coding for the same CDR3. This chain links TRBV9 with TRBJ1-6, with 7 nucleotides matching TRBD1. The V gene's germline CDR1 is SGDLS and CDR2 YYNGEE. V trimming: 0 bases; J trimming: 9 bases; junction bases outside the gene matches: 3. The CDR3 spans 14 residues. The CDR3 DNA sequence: TGTGCCAGCAGCGTAGGACAGGGCAGTTCACCCCTCCACTTT. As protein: CASSVGQGSSPLHF.

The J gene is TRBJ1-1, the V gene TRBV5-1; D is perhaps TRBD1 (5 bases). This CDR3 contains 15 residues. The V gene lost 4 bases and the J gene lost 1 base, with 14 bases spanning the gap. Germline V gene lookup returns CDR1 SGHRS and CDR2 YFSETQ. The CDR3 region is CASSAIQAPNTEAFF. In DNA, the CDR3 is TGCGCCAGCAGCGCAATACAGGCGCCGAACACTGAAGCTTTCTTT.

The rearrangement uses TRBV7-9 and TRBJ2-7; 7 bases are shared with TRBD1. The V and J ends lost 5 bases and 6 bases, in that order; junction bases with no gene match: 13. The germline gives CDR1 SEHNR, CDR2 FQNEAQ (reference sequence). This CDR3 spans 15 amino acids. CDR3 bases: TGTGCCAGCAGCCCCGAGACAGGGCCAGTTCGCGAGCAGTACTTC. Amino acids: CASSPETGPVREQYF.

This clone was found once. The CDR3 DNA is TGTGCCAGCAGTCCGGAAGGCAGGGGTGGCTACACCTTC. Translation: CASSPEGRGGYTF. The chain uses TRBV6-5 and TRBJ1-2; D might be TRBD1 (6 bases). Germline CDR1 MNHEY, CDR2 SVGAGI. V lost 5 bases and J 7 bases, leaving 14 bases between the germline ends. There are 13 residues in the CDR3.